The rows below give T cell receptor beta chains drawn from one sample of a study of blood T cells in healthy people across ages. Via MiXCR, TCRdb re-called the 5' RACE reads, giving one row per CDR3 protein. The sample includes roughly 1.5 million distinct CDR3 sequences, less than 45% of them seen just once. The material sequenced was blood. The receptor source for this set is a woman younger than 35 in good health. The CDR3 runs from the conserved cysteine through the conserved F or W. The D gene is left open where the match is weak. Size values are once, few and many counts, or a class for expanded clones, and some rows have none.

>-|few|TRBV5-1|TRBJ2-1
CASGRGVNEQFF
TGCGCCAGCGGGCGGGGTGTCAATGAGCAGTTCTTC
>-|-|TRBV7-2|TRBJ1-5
CASSLGQNSNHPQHF
TGTGCCAGCAGCTTAGGGCAGAATAGCAATCATCCCCAGCATTTT
>-|-|TRBV6-2/TRBV6-3|TRBJ2-5
CASSLFVTAEETQYF
TGTGCCAGCAGCCTATTTGTGACAGCAGAAGAGACCCAGTACTTC
>-|few|TRBV7-2|TRBJ1-2
CASSFPESNGYTF
TGTGCCAGCAGCTTTCCCGAGAGCAATGGCTACACCTTC
>-|-|TRBV5-5|TRBJ2-1
CASTIPLGNEQFF
TGTGCCAGCACCATACCCCTTGGCAATGAGCAGTTCTTC
>-|-|TRBV27|TRBJ2-1
CASRFPDNEQFF
TGTGCCAGCAGGTTCCCGGACAATGAGCAGTTCTTC
>-|few|TRBV25-1|TRBJ2-5
CASSEFGEETQYF
TGTGCCAGCAGTGAATTTGGGGAAGAGACCCAGTACTTC
>-|many|TRBV7-9|TRBJ2-1
CASSLSTGGYNEQFF
TGTGCCAGCAGCTTATCGACAGGCGGATACAATGAGCAGTTCTTC
>-|-|TRBV7-3|TRBJ2-1
CASSLRGQGGSYNEQFF
TGTGCCAGCAGCTTAAGAGGTCAAGGGGGCTCCTACAATGAGCAGTTCTTC
>TRBD1|few|TRBV7-9|TRBJ2-7
CASSERTGRSYEQYF
TGTGCCAGCAGCGAGCGGACAGGCCGCTCCTACGAGCAGTACTTC
>-|once|TRBV9|TRBJ2-2
CASSSPIWAADTGELFF
TGTGCCAGCAGCTCACCCATCTGGGCGGCCGACACCGGGGAGCTGTTTTTT
>-|few|TRBV29-1|TRBJ2-5
CSVLGGYRDQYF
TGCAGCGTTCTTGGTGGGTACAGGGACCAGTACTTC
>TRBD2|-|TRBV7-9|TRBJ2-3
CASSDGLARDTQYF
TGTGCCAGCAGCGACGGACTAGCCAGGGATACGCAGTATTTT
>TRBD1|-|TRBV9|TRBJ1-6
CASSASGTEGCPLHF
TGTGCCAGCAGCGCCTCCGGGACAGAGGGCTGTCCCCTCCACTTT
>-|-|TRBV15|TRBJ2-7
CATSLGGNYNEQYF
TGTGCCACCAGTCTAGGCGGGAACTACAATGAGCAGTACTTC
>-|once|TRBV9|TRBJ2-1
CASSVAGDHYNEQFF
TGTGCCAGCAGCGTAGCAGGGGACCACTACAATGAGCAGTTCTTC
>TRBD2|-|TRBV9|TRBJ2-1
CASSVAPGTSGRNEQFF
TGTGCCAGCAGCGTAGCGCCCGGGACTAGCGGGAGGAATGAGCAGTTCTTC
>-|many|TRBV29-1|TRBJ2-5
CSVVRHLKETQYF
TGCAGCGTTGTCCGGCACCTGAAAGAGACCCAGTACTTC
>-|few|TRBV14|TRBJ2-7
CASSHPQGGIRGSSYNEQYF
TGTGCCAGCAGCCACCCCCAAGGGGGGATTCGCGGGAGTTCCTACAATGAGCAGTACTTC
>-|few|TRBV20-1|TRBJ2-1
CSAPNRAAPPEQFF
TGCAGTGCTCCTAACCGGGCCGCGCCTCCTGAGCAGTTCTTC
>-|few|TRBV29-1|TRBJ2-1
CSVEKLSSYNEQFF
TGCAGCGTTGAGAAGCTAAGCTCCTACAATGAGCAGTTCTTC
>-|few|TRBV12-3/TRBV12-4|TRBJ2-7
CARTYEQYF
TGTGCCAGAACCTACGAGCAGTACTTC
>-|-|TRBV4-1|TRBJ1-1
CASKLGQNTEAFF
TGCGCCAGCAAACTCGGACAGAACACTGAAGCTTTCTTT
>TRBD1|once|TRBV11-2|TRBJ1-2
CANSSPGQGVYGYTF
TGTGCCAACAGCTCCCCGGGACAGGGAGTCTATGGCTACACCTTC
>TRBD1|few|TRBV4-1|TRBJ2-1
CASSQLPTGGFYNEQFF
TGCGCCAGCAGCCAACTTCCGACAGGGGGCTTCTACAATGAGCAGTTCTTC
>-|few|TRBV7-8|TRBJ2-7
CASSLKWDRTYEQYF
TGTGCCAGCAGCTTAAAATGGGACCGAACCTACGAGCAGTACTTC
>-|-|TRBV11-2|TRBJ2-5
CASSPRLVAFQETQYF
TGTGCCAGCAGCCCGCGACTAGTGGCGTTCCAAGAGACCCAGTACTTC
>TRBD1|-|TRBV5-1|TRBJ1-2
CASSLARPGQVYGYTF
TGCGCCAGCAGCTTGGCACGACCGGGACAGGTCTATGGCTACACCTTC
>-|-|TRBV3-1|TRBJ1-2
CASSQDPTGASYGYTF
TGTGCCAGCAGCCAAGATCCTACAGGAGCTAGCTATGGCTACACCTTC
>TRBD2|-|TRBV4-2|TRBJ2-5
CASSQETSGAYNEQYF
TGTGCCAGCAGCCAAGAGACTAGCGGTGCCTACAATGAGCAGTACTTC
>TRBD2|-|TRBV9|TRBJ2-7
CASSVSGNYEQYF
TGTGCCAGCAGCGTTAGCGGGAACTACGAGCAGTACTTC